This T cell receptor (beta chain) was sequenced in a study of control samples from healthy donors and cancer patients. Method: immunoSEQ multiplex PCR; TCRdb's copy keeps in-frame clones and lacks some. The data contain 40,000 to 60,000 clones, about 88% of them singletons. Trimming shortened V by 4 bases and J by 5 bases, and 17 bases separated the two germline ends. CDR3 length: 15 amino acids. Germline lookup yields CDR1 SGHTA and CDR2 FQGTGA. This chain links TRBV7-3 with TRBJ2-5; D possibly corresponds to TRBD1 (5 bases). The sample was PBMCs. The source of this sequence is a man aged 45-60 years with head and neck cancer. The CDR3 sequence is CASSSTQGDKETQYF. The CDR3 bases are TGTGCCAGCAGCTCCACTCAGGGTGACAAGGAGACCCAGTACTTC.